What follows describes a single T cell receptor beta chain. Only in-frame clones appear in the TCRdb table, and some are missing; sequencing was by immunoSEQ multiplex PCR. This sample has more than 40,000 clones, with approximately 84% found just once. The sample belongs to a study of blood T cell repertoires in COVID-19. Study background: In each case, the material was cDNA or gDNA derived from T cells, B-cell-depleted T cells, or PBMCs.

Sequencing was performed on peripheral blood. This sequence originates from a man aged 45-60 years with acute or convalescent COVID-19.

CDR3 sequence reads: CASSRLQVSSYNEQFF. The CDR3 DNA sequence: TGTGCCAGCAGTCGATTACAGGTTAGCTCCTACAATGAGCAGTTCTTC. The chain joins TRBV28 to TRBJ2-1; weak D call: TRBD1 (5 bases). The CDR3 is made up of 16 amino acids. Germline V gives CDR1 MDHEN, CDR2 SYDVKM. The V end was cut by 5 bases, the J end by 0 bases, with 14 bases between.